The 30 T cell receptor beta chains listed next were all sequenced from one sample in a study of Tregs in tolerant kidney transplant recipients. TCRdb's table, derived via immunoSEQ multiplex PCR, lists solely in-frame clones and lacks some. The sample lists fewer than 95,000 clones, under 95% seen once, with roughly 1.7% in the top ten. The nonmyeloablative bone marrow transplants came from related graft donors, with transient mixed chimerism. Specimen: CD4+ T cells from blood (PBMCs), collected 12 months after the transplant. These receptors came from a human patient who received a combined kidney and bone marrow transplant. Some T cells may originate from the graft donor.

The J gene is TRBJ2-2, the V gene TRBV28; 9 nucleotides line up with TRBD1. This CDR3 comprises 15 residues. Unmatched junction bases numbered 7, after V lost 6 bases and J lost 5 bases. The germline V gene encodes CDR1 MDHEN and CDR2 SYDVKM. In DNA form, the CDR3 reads TGTGCCAGCAGGGTACAGGGGGCGGGGACCGGGGAGCTGTTTTTT. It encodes CASRVQGAGTGELFF.

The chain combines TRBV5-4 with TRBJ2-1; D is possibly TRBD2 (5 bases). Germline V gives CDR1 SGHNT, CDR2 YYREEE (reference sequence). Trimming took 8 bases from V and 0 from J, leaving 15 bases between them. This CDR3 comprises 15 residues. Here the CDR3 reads CASSRDSSSYNEQFF. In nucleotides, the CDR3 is TGTGCCAGTAGCCGGGATTCCAGCTCCTACAATGAGCAGTTCTTC.

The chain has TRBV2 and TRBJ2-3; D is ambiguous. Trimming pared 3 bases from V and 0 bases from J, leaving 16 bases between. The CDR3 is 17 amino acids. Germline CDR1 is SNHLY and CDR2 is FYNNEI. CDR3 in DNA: TGTGCCAGCAGTGATGTCTACCCCGAGCTCAGCACAGATACGCAGTATTTT. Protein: CASSDVYPELSTDTQYF.

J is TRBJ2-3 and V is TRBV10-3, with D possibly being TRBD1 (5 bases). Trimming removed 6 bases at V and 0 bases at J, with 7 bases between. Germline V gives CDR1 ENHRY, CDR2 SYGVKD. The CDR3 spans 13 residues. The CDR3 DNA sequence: TGTGCCATCAGGACAGCTAGCACAGATACGCAGTATTTT. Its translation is CAIRTASTDTQYF.

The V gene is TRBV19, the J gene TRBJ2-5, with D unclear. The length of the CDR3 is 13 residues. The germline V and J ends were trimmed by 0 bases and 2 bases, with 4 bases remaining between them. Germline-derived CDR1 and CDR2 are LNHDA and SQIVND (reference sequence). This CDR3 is CASSIDRQETQYF. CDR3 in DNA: TGTGCCAGTAGTATAGACAGGCAAGAGACCCAGTACTTC.

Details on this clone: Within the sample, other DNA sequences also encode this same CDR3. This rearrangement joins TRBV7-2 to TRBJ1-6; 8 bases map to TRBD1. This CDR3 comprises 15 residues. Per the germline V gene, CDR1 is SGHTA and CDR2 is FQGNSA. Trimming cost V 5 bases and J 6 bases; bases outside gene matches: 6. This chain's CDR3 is CASSLGQGRNSPLHF. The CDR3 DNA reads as TGTGCCAGCAGCCTAGGACAGGGACGTAATTCACCCCTCCACTTT. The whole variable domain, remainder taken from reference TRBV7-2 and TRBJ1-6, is GAGVSQSPSNKVTEKGKDVELRCDPISGHTALYWYRQSLGQGLEFLIYFQGNSAPDKSGLPSDRFSAERTGGSVSTLTIQRTQQEDSAVYLCASSLGQGRNSPLHFGNGTRLTVT.

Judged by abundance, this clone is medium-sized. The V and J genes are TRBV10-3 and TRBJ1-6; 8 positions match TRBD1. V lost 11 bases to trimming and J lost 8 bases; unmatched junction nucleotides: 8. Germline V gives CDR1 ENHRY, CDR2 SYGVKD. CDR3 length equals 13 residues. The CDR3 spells CAVQTGGDSPLHF. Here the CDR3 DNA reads TGTGCCGTCCAAACAGGGGGGGATTCACCCCTCCACTTT.

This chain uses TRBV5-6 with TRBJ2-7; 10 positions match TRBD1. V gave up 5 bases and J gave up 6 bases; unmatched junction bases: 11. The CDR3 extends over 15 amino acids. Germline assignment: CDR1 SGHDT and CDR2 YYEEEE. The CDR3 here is CASSRSGQGSVEQYF. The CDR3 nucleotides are TGTGCCAGCAGTCGCTCGGGACAGGGGAGTGTCGAGCAGTACTTC.

The CDR3 loop is CASSQRFDRLDTEAFF. The CDR3 DNA follows: TGCGCCAGCAGCCAAAGATTCGACAGGTTGGACACTGAAGCTTTCTTT. This rearrangement joins TRBV5-1 to TRBJ1-1; D is possibly TRBD1 (6 bases). Trimming stripped 4 bases from V and 3 bases from J, with 19 bases between. CDR3 length equals 16 residues. Germline assignment: CDR1 SGHRS and CDR2 YFSETQ.

DNA for the CDR3: TGTGCCAGTTCCCCAGGGGGGCGGTCCTACGAGCAGTACTTC. Translation gives CASSPGGRSYEQYF. This rearrangement joins TRBV9 to TRBJ2-7; TRBD1 is a possible D gene (7 bases). CDR1 is SGDLS, CDR2 YYNGEE, per germline. Trimming removed 8 bases at V and 1 base at J, with 16 bases between. CDR3 length: 14 amino acids.

This chain's CDR3 is CASSPGVKLYSPLHF. The DNA of the CDR3 is TGCGCCAGCAGTCCCGGGGTTAAACTCTATTCACCCCTCCACTTT. The chain couples TRBV23-1 to TRBJ1-6; no clear D. TRBV23-1 is identified as an open reading frame with a role that is uncertain. V was clipped by 4 bases and J by 8 bases, with 15 bases between them. This CDR3 contains 15 residues.

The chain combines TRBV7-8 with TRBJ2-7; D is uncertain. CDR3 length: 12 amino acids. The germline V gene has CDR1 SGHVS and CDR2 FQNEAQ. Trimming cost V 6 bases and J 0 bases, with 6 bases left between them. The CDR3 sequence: CASRGDSYEQYF. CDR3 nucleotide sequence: TGTGCCAGCAGAGGAGACTCCTACGAGCAGTACTTC.

CDR3 loop: CASSQGRGTITYEQYF. The DNA of the CDR3 is TGCGCCAGCAGCCAGGGGAGGGGTACGATTACCTACGAGCAGTACTTC. This chain joins TRBV5-1 and TRBJ2-7, with D perhaps matching TRBD2 (7 bases). The CDR3 spans 16 residues. Germline V lookup: CDR1 SGHRS, CDR2 YFSETQ. V lost 4 bases and J lost 2, with 19 bases in between.

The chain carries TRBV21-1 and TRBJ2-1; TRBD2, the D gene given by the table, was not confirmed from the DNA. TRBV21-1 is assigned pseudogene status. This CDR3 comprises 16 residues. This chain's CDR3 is CASSGTSGGLYNEQFF. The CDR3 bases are TGTGCCAGCAGCGGCACTAGCGGGGGTCTCTACAATGAGCAGTTCTTC.

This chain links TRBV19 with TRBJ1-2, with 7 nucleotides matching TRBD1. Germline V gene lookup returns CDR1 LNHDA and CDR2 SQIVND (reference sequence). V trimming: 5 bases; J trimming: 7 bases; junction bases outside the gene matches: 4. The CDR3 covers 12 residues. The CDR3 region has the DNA TGTGCCAGTAGTGACAGGGTTATTGGCTACACCTTC. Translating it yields CASSDRVIGYTF.

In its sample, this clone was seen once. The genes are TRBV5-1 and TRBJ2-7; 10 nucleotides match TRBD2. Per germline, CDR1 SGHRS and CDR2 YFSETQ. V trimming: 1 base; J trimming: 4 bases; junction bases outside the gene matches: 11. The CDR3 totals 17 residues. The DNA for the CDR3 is TGCGCCAGCAGCTTGAGGAGCGCTAGCGGGAGCTCGTACGAGCAGTACTTC. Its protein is CASSLRSASGSSYEQYF.

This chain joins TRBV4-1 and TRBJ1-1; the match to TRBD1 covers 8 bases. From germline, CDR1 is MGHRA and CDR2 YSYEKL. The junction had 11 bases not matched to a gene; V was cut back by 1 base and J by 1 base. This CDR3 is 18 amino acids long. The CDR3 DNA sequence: TGCGCCAGCAGCCAAGTACCGGGACAGGTAACTCCGAACACTGAAGCTTTCTTT. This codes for CASSQVPGQVTPNTEAFF.

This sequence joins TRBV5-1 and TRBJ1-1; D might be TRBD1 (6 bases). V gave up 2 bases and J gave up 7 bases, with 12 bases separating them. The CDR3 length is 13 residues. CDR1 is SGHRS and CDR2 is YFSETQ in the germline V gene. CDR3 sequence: CASSFTGLDEAFF. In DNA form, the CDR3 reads TGCGCCAGCAGCTTTACAGGGTTAGATGAAGCTTTCTTT.

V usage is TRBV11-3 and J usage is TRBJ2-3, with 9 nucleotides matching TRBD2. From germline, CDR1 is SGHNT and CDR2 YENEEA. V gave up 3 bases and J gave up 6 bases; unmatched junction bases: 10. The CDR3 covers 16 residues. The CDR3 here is CASSFRLAEGVDTQYF. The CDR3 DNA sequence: TGTGCCAGCAGCTTTCGACTAGCGGAAGGGGTGGATACGCAGTATTTT.

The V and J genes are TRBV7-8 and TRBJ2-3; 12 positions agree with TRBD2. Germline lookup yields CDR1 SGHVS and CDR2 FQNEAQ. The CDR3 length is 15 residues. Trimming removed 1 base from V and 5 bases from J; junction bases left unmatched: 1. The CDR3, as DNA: TGTGCCAGCAGCTTAGGGGGACTAGCGGGAGATACGCAGTATTTT. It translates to CASSLGGLAGDTQYF.

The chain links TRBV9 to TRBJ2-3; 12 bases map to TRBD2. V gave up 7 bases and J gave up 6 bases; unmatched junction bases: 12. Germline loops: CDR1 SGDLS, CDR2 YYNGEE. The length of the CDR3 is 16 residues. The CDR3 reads CASGRSSGGAADTQYF. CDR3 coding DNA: TGTGCCAGCGGACGCTCTAGCGGGGGGGCAGCGGATACGCAGTATTTT.

The CDR3 DNA sequence: TGTGCCAGCAGCTTCCCAACGTGGGCCCCAAGCACAGATACGCAGTATTTT. Translation: CASSFPTWAPSTDTQYF. The chain links TRBV11-2 to TRBJ2-3; no reliable D call. Trimming took off 3 bases at V and 0 bases at J, with 16 bases between the two ends. This CDR3 has 17 residues. CDR1 SGHAT and CDR2 FQNNGV come from the germline V gene.

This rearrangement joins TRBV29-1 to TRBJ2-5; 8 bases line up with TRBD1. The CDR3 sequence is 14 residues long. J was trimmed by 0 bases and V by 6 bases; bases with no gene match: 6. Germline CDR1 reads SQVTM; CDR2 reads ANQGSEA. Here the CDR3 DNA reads TGCAGCGTAGGGACAGGCAAAGACCAAGAGACCCAGTACTTC. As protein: CSVGTGKDQETQYF.

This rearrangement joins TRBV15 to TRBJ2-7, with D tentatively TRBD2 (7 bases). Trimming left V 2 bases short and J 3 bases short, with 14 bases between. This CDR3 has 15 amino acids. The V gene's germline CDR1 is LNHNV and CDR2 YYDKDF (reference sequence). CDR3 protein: CATSRSRGADYEQYF. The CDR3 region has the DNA TGTGCCACCAGCAGATCCCGGGGGGCTGACTACGAGCAGTACTTC. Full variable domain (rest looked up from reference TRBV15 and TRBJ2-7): DAMVIQNPRYQVTQFGKPVTLSCSQTLNHNVMYWYQQKSSQAPKLLFHYYDKDFNNEADTPDNFQSRRPNTSFCFLDIRSPGLGDTAMYLCATSRSRGADYEQYFGPGTRLTVT.

The DNA for the CDR3 is TGTGCCAGCAGCTCCACGAAGAGGGCTGGGGCCAACGTCCTGACTTTC. Translated, it gives CASSSTKRAGANVLTF. The gene calls are TRBV11-1 and TRBJ2-6, with a possible D match to TRBD2 (5 bases). The CDR3 loop spans 16 amino acids. Per germline, CDR1 SGHAT and CDR2 FQDESV (reference sequence). V was trimmed by 4 bases and J by 2 bases, leaving 12 bases between them.

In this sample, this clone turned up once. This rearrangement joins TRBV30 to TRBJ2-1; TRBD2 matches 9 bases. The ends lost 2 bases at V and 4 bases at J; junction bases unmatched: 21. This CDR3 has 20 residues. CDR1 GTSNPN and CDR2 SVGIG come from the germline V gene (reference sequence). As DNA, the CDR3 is TGTGCCTGGAGTTTGTCTAGCGGGACCTTGCTAACATTGAGATACAATGAGCAGTTCTTC. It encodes CAWSLSSGTLLTLRYNEQFF.

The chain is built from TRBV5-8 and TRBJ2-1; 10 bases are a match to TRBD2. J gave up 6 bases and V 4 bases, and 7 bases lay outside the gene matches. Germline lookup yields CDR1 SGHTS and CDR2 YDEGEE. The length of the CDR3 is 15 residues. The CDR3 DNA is TGTGCCAGCAGCCCCGGACTAGCGGACTCCAATGAGCAGTTCTTC. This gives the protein CASSPGLADSNEQFF.

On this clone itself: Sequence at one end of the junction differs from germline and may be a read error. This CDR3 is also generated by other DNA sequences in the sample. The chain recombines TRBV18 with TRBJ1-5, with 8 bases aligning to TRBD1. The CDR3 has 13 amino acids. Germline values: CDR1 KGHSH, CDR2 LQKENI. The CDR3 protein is CASSDRGNQPQHF. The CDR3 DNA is TGCGCCAGCTCGGACAGGGGCAATCAGCCCCAGCATTTT.

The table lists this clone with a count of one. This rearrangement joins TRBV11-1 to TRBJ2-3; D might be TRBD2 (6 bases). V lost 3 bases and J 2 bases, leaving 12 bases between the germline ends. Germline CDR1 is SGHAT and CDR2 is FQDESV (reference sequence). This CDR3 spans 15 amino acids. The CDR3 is CASSLRRRDTDTQYF. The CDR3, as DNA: TGTGCCAGCAGCTTGAGAAGGCGGGACACAGATACGCAGTATTTT.

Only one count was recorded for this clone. The CDR3 reads CASSIGRRWGLAKNIQYF. CDR3 bases: TGTGCCAGTAGTATAGGACGGAGGTGGGGGCTAGCCAAAAACATTCAGTACTTC. J is TRBJ2-4 and V is TRBV19, with D possibly matching TRBD1 (6 bases). The V end was cut by 1 base, the J end by 0 bases, with 16 bases between. The CDR3 runs 18 residues. The V gene's germline CDR1 is LNHDA and CDR2 SQIVND (reference sequence).